Below are 7 T cell receptor beta chains sequenced from a single sample in a study of T cells in Graves' hyperthyroidism and ophthalmopathy. It was RNA transcripts that yielded the amplified TCR beta CDR3 regions. The HTBI primer set served for first-round RT-PCR of the TCR CDR3. MiXCR was run by TCRdb on the multiplex PCR reads, yielding one entry per CDR3 protein. The sample lists some 760,000 distinct CDR3 sequences; 11% to 15% were seen once. Sequenced input: blood. These receptors were collected from a woman in her late teens or twenties with Graves' hyperthyroidism.

Concerning this clonotype: A much larger clonotype is one base distant, so this may be a read error. Lacking the conserved final phenylalanine or tryptophan, this CDR3 likely reflects a read error. The genes are TRBV30 and TRBJ1-1, with D possibly matching TRBD1 (5 bases). Trimming pared 1 base from V and 4 bases from J, leaving 16 bases between. The CDR3 covers 15 residues. Germline V gene sequence: CDR1 GTSNPN, CDR2 SVGIG (reference sequence). CDR3 in DNA: TGTGCCTGGAGTGCGGGATTAGGGGCGATCACTGAAGCTTTCCTT. Residues: CAWSAGLGAITEAFL.

This clonotype came up many times. The genes are TRBV7-2 and TRBJ1-1, with D possibly being TRBD1 (5 bases). The CDR3 is 14 amino acids. The germline V gene has CDR1 SGHTA and CDR2 FQGNSA. Trimming pared 3 bases from V and 5 bases from J, leaving 13 bases between. The DNA of the CDR3 is TGTGCCAGCAGCTTCTTTCAGGGAGGGACTGAAGCTTTCTTT. Translated: CASSFFQGGTEAFF.

The chain recombines TRBV14 with TRBJ2-7; 7 nucleotides agree with TRBD1. The CDR3 is made up of 15 amino acids. The germline V gene encodes CDR1 SGHDN and CDR2 FVKESK. The junction had 7 bases not matched to a gene; V was cut back by 3 bases and J by 2 bases. In DNA, the CDR3 is TGTGCCAGCAGCCATCTCCGGGACAGTCCCTACGAGCAGTACTTC. Its protein is CASSHLRDSPYEQYF.

There are many counts of this clonotype. This chain links TRBV2 with TRBJ2-1; D remains ambiguous. V gave up 6 bases and J gave up 13 bases, with 19 bases separating them. Germline V gives CDR1 SNHLY, CDR2 FYNNEI. This CDR3 comprises 13 residues. The DNA of the CDR3 is TGTGCCAGCAGACCTGCGGTGAGCCCGGGTCAGTTCTTC. Protein: CASRPAVSPGQFF.

The rearrangement links TRBV7-6 to TRBJ2-2, with 12 nucleotides matching TRBD2. The CDR3 extends over 19 amino acids. Per germline, CDR1 SGHVS and CDR2 FNYEAQ. V shed 5 bases, J shed 4 bases, and the junction held 14 bases outside the gene matches. CDR3 residues: CASSPEATSGRPGTGELFF. The CDR3 DNA is TGTGCCAGCAGCCCTGAAGCGACTAGCGGGAGACCGGGCACCGGGGAGCTGTTTTTT.

This clonotype was counted many times. The chain couples TRBV13 to TRBJ2-7; 8 nucleotides match TRBD1. In germline, CDR1 is PRHDT, CDR2 FYEKMQ (reference sequence). The CDR3 length is 14 residues. Losses at the gene ends were 6 bases for V and 1 base for J; bases not matched to a gene: 5. The CDR3 DNA reads TGTGCCAGCAGACGGACAGGGACATCCTACGAGCAGTACTTC. Protein: CASRRTGTSYEQYF.

This chain connects TRBV4-2 to TRBJ2-6, with D unclear. V was clipped by 0 bases and J by 4 bases, with 16 bases between them. CDR1 is LGHNA and CDR2 is YNFKEQ in the germline V gene. CDR3 size: 18 residues. CDR3 DNA: TGTGCCAGCAGCCAAGATGGCAGCAGTGCCCAAGGGGCCAACGTCCTGACTTTC. It translates to CASSQDGSSAQGANVLTF.